The rows below give T cell receptor beta chains drawn from one sample of a study of vaccination effects on CD4 cells after COVID-19. The antigens for these receptors are not known. Here immunoSEQ multiplex PCR was the method, and the copy in TCRdb shows in-frame clones only, minus some. In the table there are 60,000 to 80,000 clones, around 74% of which are singletons. The specimen was CD4+ T cells from PBMCs cultured without peptide, collected after COVID-19 vaccination. Receptors originate from a human donor who received a COVID-19 vaccine. CDR3s include the opening cysteine and the closing phenylalanine or tryptophan. The order of the fields is clone size, V gene, D gene, J gene, CDR3 DNA, CDR3 protein. The D gene is left open where the match is weak. Size is stated for part of the rows, as once, few or many counts, or as a class when the clone is expanded.

>few|TRBV5-1|NA|TRBJ1-4
TGCGCCAGCAGCGAGGGACCCTCAACTAATGAAAAACTGTTTTTT
CASSEGPSTNEKLFF
>NA|TRBV5-1|TRBD2|TRBJ2-5
TGCGCCAGTCGGGAGGGTTGGGAGACCCAGTACTTC
CASREGWETQYF
>NA|TRBV6-1|NA|TRBJ2-5
TGTGCCAGCAGTGAAACAGGGTCGGTCCACCAAGAGACCCAGTACTTC
CASSETGSVHQETQYF
>NA|TRBV28|TRBD1|TRBJ1-2
TGTGCCAGCAGGACCGACAGGGGAGCCTATGGCTACACCTTC
CASRTDRGAYGYTF
>NA|TRBV5-3|NA|TRBJ2-5
TGTGCCAGAAGCTTGGGGGACAACAGGGGTAGCGGGGAGTTTTGGACCCAGTACTTC
CARSLGDNRGSGEFWTQYF
>few|TRBV12-5|NA|TRBJ2-1
TGTGCTAGTGGTTTGTACGTCCAGGCCGGCAATGAGCAGTTCTTC
CASGLYVQAGNEQFF
>NA|TRBV3-1/TRBV3-2|NA|TRBJ2-5
TGTGCCAGCAGCCAAGCGGGTGGGGGCCCCAGTCACGAGTACTTC
CASSQAGGGPSHEYF
>NA|TRBV6-6|NA|TRBJ2-5
TGTGCCAGCAGTTACTCCGCTAGCGTTCGAGAGACCCAGTACTTC
CASSYSASVRETQYF
>NA|TRBV24-1|TRBD1|TRBJ2-1
TGTGCCACCAGTCAGCAGGGGGCTAGTTATGTGCGGCTCAATGAGCAGTTCTTC
CATSQQGASYVRLNEQFF
>NA|TRBV9|NA|TRBJ2-2
TGTGCCAGCAGCGTAGTCCCCGCCGGGGAGCTGTTTTTT
CASSVVPAGELFF
>NA|TRBV14|TRBD1|TRBJ1-4
TGTGCCAGCAGCCAAAGGAGACAGGGGGACGTTGAAAAACTGTTTTTT
CASSQRRQGDVEKLFF
>NA|TRBV7-2|TRBD1|TRBJ2-1
TGTGCCAGCAGCTTAAGCGGGACAGGGGGCCGGTACAATGAGCAGTTCTTC
CASSLSGTGGRYNEQFF
>NA|TRBV5-1|TRBD1|TRBJ1-4
TGCGCCAGCAGCAAAAAAACAGGGGCAACTAATGAAAAACTGTTTTTT
CASSKKTGATNEKLFF
>NA|TRBV2|NA|TRBJ2-2
TGTGCCAGCATGAGACTGGCGAACACCGGGGAGCTGTTTTTT
CASMRLANTGELFF
>once|TRBV25-1|TRBD1|TRBJ2-5
TGTGCCAGCAGTGAGTCGGGGACAGCCCAGAAGACCCAGTACTTC
CASSESGTAQKTQYF
>NA|TRBV6-1|NA|TRBJ1-4
TGTGCCAGTAGAGAACCCGGTAGAGCGACCTATGAAAAACTGTTTTTT
CASREPGRATYEKLFF
>once|TRBV23-1|NA|TRBJ1-1
TGCGCCAGCAGACTACAGGGTACCGCTGAAGCTTTCTTT
CASRLQGTAEAFF
>NA|TRBV9|TRBD1|TRBJ1-1
TGTGCCAGCAGCGCAGACAGGGTTGGAAACACTGAAGCTTTCTTT
CASSADRVGNTEAFF
>NA|TRBV19|TRBD1|TRBJ2-5
TGTGCCAGTAGTACGACAGGGGGCGGAGAGACCCAGTACTTC
CASSTTGGGETQYF
>NA|TRBV9|NA|TRBJ1-6
TGTGCCAGCAGCGCTACGAACAGGATTAATTCACCCCTCCACTTT
CASSATNRINSPLHF
>few|TRBV18|NA|TRBJ1-3
TGTGCCAGCTCACCGGGGCCCTCTGGAAACACCATATATTTT
CASSPGPSGNTIYF
>NA|TRBV15|NA|TRBJ2-3
TGTGCCACCAGCAGAGACACGTGGGAAGATACGCAGTATTTT
CATSRDTWEDTQYF
>NA|TRBV5-5|NA|TRBJ2-3
TGTGCCAGCAGCCTAACCACCGGATGGACGCAGTATTTT
CASSLTTGWTQYF
>NA|TRBV5-1|TRBD1|TRBJ2-1
TGCGCCAGCAGCACACACAGGGGTGGTTCCTACAATGAGCAGTTCTTC
CASSTHRGGSYNEQFF
>NA|TRBV7-8|NA|TRBJ2-2
TGTGCCAGCACAATAAAGTGGGTGGGCGGCGGGGAGCTGTTTTTT
CASTIKWVGGGELFF
>NA|TRBV5-1|TRBD1|TRBJ2-5
TGCGCCAGCAGCTCGTCCGGGACAGGGGAGACCCAGTACTTC
CASSSSGTGETQYF
>NA|TRBV7-9|NA|TRBJ2-5
TGTGCCAGCAGCCCACAGGGATTGGGGGAGACCCAGTACTTC
CASSPQGLGETQYF
>NA|TRBV12-3/TRBV12-4|NA|TRBJ2-5
TGTGCCAGCAGTTCCAGGGGACAAGAGACCCAGTACTTC
CASSSRGQETQYF
>NA|TRBV19|NA|TRBJ2-1
TGTGCCAGTAGTATAGGGAGGAACAATGAGCAGTTCTTC
CASSIGRNNEQFF
>NA|TRBV4-1|NA|TRBJ1-6
TGCGCCAGCAGCCAGTGGGGCAGAAGCTCCTATAATTCACCCCTCCACTTT
CASSQWGRSSYNSPLHF
>NA|TRBV28|TRBD2|TRBJ2-3
TGTGCCAGCAGTTTGGGCGGGGGAACAGATACGCAGTATTTT
CASSLGGGTDTQYF
>once|TRBV6-5|NA|TRBJ1-1
TGTGCCAGCAGTCGGACCCATTGGAACGGAGCTTTCTTT
CASSRTHWNGAFF
>NA|TRBV15|NA|TRBJ2-5
TGTGCCACCAGCAGAGATAGACGGAACACAGAGACCCAGTACTTC
CATSRDRRNTETQYF
>NA|TRBV28|NA|TRBJ1-6
TGTGCCAGCAGTTCTCAGAAGGGAGGAGGCGATTCACCCCTCCACTTT
CASSSQKGGGDSPLHF
>NA|TRBV7-2|NA|TRBJ2-5
TGTGCCAGCAGCTTAGGAGGCTGGACCCAAGAGACCCAGTACTTC
CASSLGGWTQETQYF
>few|TRBV24-1|TRBD2|TRBJ2-5
TGTGCCACCAGTGAGGGGGGGTTGAAAGAGACCCAGTACTTC
CATSEGGLKETQYF
>NA|TRBV6-6|TRBD1|TRBJ1-4
TGTGCCAGCAATTTTCGGGACAGGGATAATGAAAAACTGTTTTTT
CASNFRDRDNEKLFF
>NA|TRBV19|NA|TRBJ1-3
TGTGCCAGTAAAGACACCGGTACCTCTGGAAACACCATATATTTT
CASKDTGTSGNTIYF
>NA|TRBV5-1|NA|TRBJ1-4
TGCGCCAGCAGCTTGTCAAATGAAAAACTGTTTTTT
CASSLSNEKLFF
>NA|TRBV28|NA|TRBJ1-5
TGTGCCAGCAGTTTCTCCAATCAGCCCCAGCATTTT
CASSFSNQPQHF
>NA|TRBV4-1|TRBD1|TRBJ2-6
TGCGCCAGCAGCCAACCCGGGACAGGGTTCTCTGGGGCCAACGTCCTGACTTTC
CASSQPGTGFSGANVLTF
>few|TRBV19|TRBD1|TRBJ2-5
TGTGCCAGTAGTATCGGGACAGTGAAAGAGACCCAGTACTTC
CASSIGTVKETQYF
>NA|TRBV28|NA|TRBJ1-5
TGTGCCAGCGTTGGGGCCGACCTGCCCAATCAGCCCCAGCATTTT
CASVGADLPNQPQHF
>NA|TRBV19|TRBD2|TRBJ2-1
TGTGCCAGTAGTATAGATCTAGCGGGGAACCCCTACAATGAGCAGTTCTTC
CASSIDLAGNPYNEQFF
>NA|TRBV9|NA|TRBJ2-2
TGTGCCAGCAGCGTTAAATCCCGGGACCGACTCGGGGAGCTGTTTTTT
CASSVKSRDRLGELFF
>NA|TRBV18|NA|TRBJ1-4
TGTGCCAGCTCAAGGGGACCGAATGAAAAACTGTTTTTT
CASSRGPNEKLFF
>NA|TRBV5-1|TRBD2|TRBJ2-1
TGCGCCAGCAGCAGAGAGCTAGCGGGGGGGTGGAATGAGCAGTTCTTC
CASSRELAGGWNEQFF
>NA|TRBV19|NA|TRBJ2-1
TGTGCCAGTAGTAACGGGCCAGGGCGAGAGCAGTTCTTC
CASSNGPGREQFF
>NA|TRBV10-3|NA|TRBJ1-1
TGTGCCATCAGGACGGGGTCGAACACTGAAGCTTTCTTT
CAIRTGSNTEAFF
>once|TRBV30|NA|TRBJ2-5
TGTGCCTGGATCGGGGCGGGAGAGACCCAGTACTTC
CAWIGAGETQYF
>NA|TRBV6-5|TRBD1|TRBJ1-3
TGTGCCAGCAGTTCAGGGACAGGGGCCACTGGAAACACCATATATTTT
CASSSGTGATGNTIYF
>NA|TRBV5-1|NA|TRBJ1-2
TGCGCCAGCAGCTTGGCCGGGTCTCTTTCTATCCACGGCTACACCTTC
CASSLAGSLSIHGYTF
>NA|TRBV5-1|TRBD1|TRBJ1-4
TGCGCCAGCAGCCTTGGACAGGGCGGAAAACTGTTTTTT
CASSLGQGGKLFF
>NA|TRBV4-1|NA|TRBJ2-3
TGCGCCAGCAGCCAATATTGGTCTAGCACAGATACGCAGTATTTT
CASSQYWSSTDTQYF
>NA|TRBV5-1|TRBD2|TRBJ2-5
TGCGCCAGCAGCTACTCTCGACTAGCGGGGGGCCAAGAGACCCAGTACTTC
CASSYSRLAGGQETQYF
>NA|TRBV7-3|TRBD2|TRBJ2-1
TGTGCCAGCAGCTTCGAGGTAGCCGGCGGGGGGATATCCTACAATGAGCAGTTCTTC
CASSFEVAGGGISYNEQFF
>NA|TRBV5-1|TRBD1|TRBJ1-6
TGCGCCAGCTCCGGACAGGGGTATAATTCACCCCTCCACTTT
CASSGQGYNSPLHF
>NA|TRBV6-5|TRBD1|TRBJ1-1
TGTGCCAGCAGCCAGAGACAGGGGATTCCTGAAGCTTTCTTT
CASSQRQGIPEAFF
>NA|TRBV5-1|TRBD2|TRBJ2-5
TGCGCCAGCAGCTTATCTAGCGGAGGAGAGACCCAGTACTTC
CASSLSSGGETQYF